This TCR beta chain emerged from a study of cytomegalovirus exposure and HLA in healthy donors. Study-level findings and limits: Cytomegalovirus-associated status was assigned to around 160 TCR beta chains. The classifier was said to identify cytomegalovirus status with high specificity and sensitivity.

Notes on this clone: Its target is not known.

Primers included in the PCR were 60 Vbeta and 13 Jbeta primers. Clones were sequenced by immunoSEQ multiplex PCR, and TCRdb holds only the in-frame ones, with some missing. The top ten clones hold 6.3% of a sample with 150,000 to 200,000 clones, 65% to 85% of them seen once. V trimming: 4 bases; J trimming: 3 bases; junction bases outside the gene matches: 8. The CDR3 consists of 16 residues. Germline CDR1 MDHEN, CDR2 SYDVKM. This receptor was identified in a male donor in good health and CMV-seropositive. The sequencing input was PBMCs. J is TRBJ1-2 and V is TRBV28, with 10 bases matching TRBD1. DNA for the CDR3: TGTGCCAGCAGTTCCGACGGGGGACAGGGGTACTATGGCTACACCTTC. It yields the protein CASSSDGGQGYYGYTF.